The source of this T cell receptor beta chain is a study of PD-L1 blockade in urothelial cancer. Study information: Every 3 weeks, patients received intravenous atezolizumab 1,200 mg, beginning 2014. Males with urothelial cancer arising in the bladder constituted most of the roughly 30 patients. Blood was analyzed 3 weeks (second dose) and 6 weeks after treatment start.

The CDR3 extends over 15 amino acids. V was trimmed by 2 bases and J by 7 bases, leaving 18 bases between them. Germline assignment: CDR1 GTSNPN and CDR2 SVGIG (reference sequence). In each PCR, synthetic TCR analog templates were spiked in. Here immunoSEQ multiplex PCR was the method, and the copy in TCRdb shows in-frame clones only, minus some. The data contain about 74,000 clones, roughly 84% of them seen just once; the ten biggest clones take up 4% to 6%. The material sequenced was PBMCs, taken around atezolizumab (anti-PD-L1) treatment. V and J are TRBV30 and TRBJ1-5; maybe TRBD1 (5 bases). This TCR was sampled from a man between 65 and 80 years old with urothelial cancer. The CDR3 here is CAWSPLGGKEQPQHF. CDR3 coding DNA: TGTGCCTGGAGTCCCCTCGGGGGAAAAGAACAGCCCCAGCATTTT.